The T cell receptor beta chain under discussion was sequenced for a study of cytomegalovirus exposure and HLA in healthy donors. Study outcomes and limitations: Altogether, about 160 TCR beta chains were recorded as cytomegalovirus-associated. What TCR beta sequences reportedly achieved was accurate prediction of HLA-A and HLA-B alleles in most subjects.

With respect to this clone: What it recognizes is unknown. The identical CDR3 is also encoded by other nucleotide sequences in the sample.

PCR employed 60 Vbeta and 13 Jbeta primers. Here immunoSEQ multiplex PCR was the method, and the copy in TCRdb shows in-frame clones only, minus some. The table lists about 200,000 clones, roughly 80% of them singletons. The germline CDR1 and CDR2 sequences are LNHDA and SQIVND (reference sequence). CDR3 length equals 12 residues. The germline V and J ends were trimmed by 4 bases and 8 bases, with 8 bases remaining between them. Sequences were obtained from PBMCs. The sequence came from a girl aged 5-17 years in good health and CMV-seronegative. The chain employs TRBV19 and TRBJ2-2, with TRBD1 as a possible D gene (5 bases). CDR3 loop: CASSTRTGELFF. The CDR3 region has the DNA TGTGCCAGTAGTACCCGGACAGGGGAGCTGTTTTTT. Variable domain in full (rest from reference TRBV19 and TRBJ2-2): DGGITQSPKYLFRKEGQNVTLSCEQNLNHDAMYWYRQDPGQGLRLIYYSQIVNDFQKGDIAEGYSVSREKKESFPLTVTSAQKNPTAFYLCASSTRTGELFFGEGSRLTVL.